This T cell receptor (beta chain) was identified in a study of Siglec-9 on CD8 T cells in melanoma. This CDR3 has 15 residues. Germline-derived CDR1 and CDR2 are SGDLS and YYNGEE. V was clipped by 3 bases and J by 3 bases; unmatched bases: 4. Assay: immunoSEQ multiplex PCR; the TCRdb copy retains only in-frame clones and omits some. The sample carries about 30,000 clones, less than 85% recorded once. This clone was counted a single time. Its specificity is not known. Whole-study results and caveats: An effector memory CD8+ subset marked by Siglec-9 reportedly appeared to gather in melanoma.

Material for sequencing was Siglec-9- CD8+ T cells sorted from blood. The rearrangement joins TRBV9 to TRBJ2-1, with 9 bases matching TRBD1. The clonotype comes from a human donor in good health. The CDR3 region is CASSAGDRVYNEQFF. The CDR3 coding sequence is TGTGCCAGCAGCGCCGGGGACAGGGTCTACAATGAGCAGTTCTTC.